One T cell receptor beta chain is described in this entry. The sample is drawn from a study of control samples from healthy donors and cancer patients. Repertoires were generated with immunoSEQ multiplex PCR, while TCRdb's copy carries only in-frame clones and drops some. The sample contains about 130,000 clones, approximately 92% of which appear only once. Sequencing was carried out using PBMCs. The origin of this receptor is a man older than 75 with head and neck cancer.

The CDR3 sequence is CASSKKPLGHRNF. CDR3 bases: TGTGCCAGCAGCAAAAAGCCCTTGGGCCATCGGAACTTC. V usage is TRBV21-1 and J usage is TRBJ2-7; the DNA was not used to check the table's D call, TRBD1. TRBV21-1 is listed as a pseudogene. This CDR3 has 13 amino acids.